These 17 T cell receptor beta chains share one sample of origin, sequenced in a study of shared clonotypes between healthy human individuals. TCRdb's copy holds only in-frame clones and misses some; the assay was immunoSEQ multiplex PCR. The repertoire holds roughly 1,100,000 clones, with under 80% as singletons. Sequenced material: memory CD4+ T cells sorted from blood. As to subset: CD45RA-negative fraction. These receptor sequences come from a man in his late teens or twenties in good health.

The V call is TRBV6-4, the J call TRBJ2-2; D is ambiguous. Germline values: CDR1 MRHNA, CDR2 SNTAGT. The CDR3 is 13 residues long. V was cut by 5 bases and J by 4 bases, with 8 bases left in between. This chain's CDR3 is CASSPQPTGELFF. In nucleotides, the CDR3 is TGTGCCAGCAGTCCCCAACCCACCGGGGAGCTGTTTTTT.

The chain links TRBV2 to TRBJ2-7, with D perhaps matching TRBD1 (6 bases). V was pared by 8 bases and J by 2 bases, with 16 bases between. The germline V gene encodes CDR1 SNHLY and CDR2 FYNNEI. CDR3 length: 14 amino acids. The CDR3 coding sequence is TGTGCCAGCGTCGTGTCAGGGGTTACCTACGAGCAGTACTTC. Protein: CASVVSGVTYEQYF.

This clone was observed a single time. The chain couples TRBV4-1 to TRBJ2-2, with D perhaps TRBD1 (6 bases). In germline, CDR1 is MGHRA, CDR2 YSYEKL. This CDR3 is built from 15 residues. Trimming cost V 4 bases and J 6 bases, with 15 bases left between them. CDR3 loop: CASSREQGGAGELFF. The CDR3 bases are TGCGCCAGCAGCCGTGAACAGGGTGGCGCCGGGGAGCTGTTTTTT.

The chain links TRBV4-3 to TRBJ2-3; D uncertain. Germline V gives CDR1 LGHNA, CDR2 YSLEER. Trimming took off 4 bases at V and 3 bases at J, with 8 bases between the two ends. The CDR3 extends over 13 amino acids. The CDR3 loop reads CASSLEETDTQYF. The CDR3 DNA reads TGCGCCAGCAGCCTGGAAGAGACAGATACGCAGTATTTT.

The count of this clone is one. The chain employs TRBV27 and TRBJ1-1; the D is unclear. Trimming pared 1 base from V and 4 bases from J, leaving 10 bases between. Germline CDR1 MNHEY, CDR2 SMNVEV (reference sequence). The CDR3 sequence is 14 residues long. This CDR3 is CASSLLYPSTEAFF. The CDR3 DNA is TGTGCCAGCAGTTTATTATATCCGTCCACTGAAGCTTTCTTT.

The rearrangement links TRBV7-8 to TRBJ2-1; TRBD2 matches 8 bases. With 5 bases clipped from V and 4 bases from J, the junction kept 13 bases outside the gene matches. The CDR3 runs 17 residues. Germline CDR1 is SGHVS and CDR2 is FQNEAQ. CDR3 bases: TGTGCCAGCAGCCCCGGGACCAGCGGGAGACTTTACAATGAGCAGTTCTTC. The encoded protein is CASSPGTSGRLYNEQFF.

There are a few counts of this clone. The CDR3 loop reads CASSSGSGNQPQHF. CDR3 coding DNA: TGCGCCAGCAGCTCGGGGAGTGGCAATCAGCCCCAGCATTTT. The V call is TRBV5-1, the J call TRBJ1-5; D is unresolved. This CDR3 has 14 amino acids. The ends were cut back, 3 bases at V and 2 bases at J, with 9 bases in the middle. The germline V gene has CDR1 SGHRS and CDR2 YFSETQ.

In its sample, this clone was seen once. The rearrangement uses TRBV5-6 and TRBJ2-3; 10 bases match TRBD1. The CDR3 loop spans 15 amino acids. Germline lookup yields CDR1 SGHDT and CDR2 YYEEEE. V was clipped by 5 bases and J by 6 bases; unmatched bases: 9. CDR3 bases: TGTGCCAGCAGTCCTGACAGGGGGCGCGGTGATACGCAGTATTTT. Amino acids: CASSPDRGRGDTQYF.

The chain joins TRBV12-2 to TRBJ2-5; TRBD1 is the table's D call, not checked against the DNA. TRBV12-2 is described as a pseudogene. The CDR3 sequence is 16 residues long. The CDR3 region has the DNA TGTGCAAGTCGCTTAGGGGACAGCGGACCGCAAGAGACCCAGTACTTC. This translates into CASRLGDSGPQETQYF.

The chain employs TRBV2 and TRBJ1-1; no definite D call. The CDR3 runs 16 residues. The germline V gene encodes CDR1 SNHLY and CDR2 FYNNEI. V shed 3 bases and J shed 1 base, with 15 bases lying between them. In DNA form, the CDR3 reads TGTGCCAGCAGTGAGGCCCCAGATACACCGAACACTGAAGCTTTCTTT. Residues: CASSEAPDTPNTEAFF.

The chain couples TRBV11-2 to TRBJ1-4; D gene unclear. Germline loops: CDR1 SGHAT, CDR2 FQNNGV. The CDR3 sequence is 12 residues long. Trimming stripped 5 bases from V and 7 bases from J, with 8 bases between. The CDR3 spells CASSTKGEKLFF. Here the CDR3 DNA reads TGTGCCAGCAGCACCAAAGGTGAAAAACTGTTTTTT. The complete variable domain, with remaining parts taken from reference TRBV11-2 and TRBJ1-4, reads EAGVAQSPRYKIIEKRQSVAFWCNPISGHATLYWYQQILGQGPKLLIQFQNNGVVDDSQLPKDRFSAERLKGVDSTLKIQPAKLEDSAVYLCASSTKGEKLFFGSGTQLSVL.

The chain couples TRBV5-1 to TRBJ2-1; 9 nucleotides agree with TRBD2. The J segment lost 9 bases and the V segment lost 3 bases, leaving 16 bases of the junction unmatched. Germline V lookup: CDR1 SGHRS, CDR2 YFSETQ. The CDR3 contains 17 residues. CDR3 sequence (DNA): TGCGCCAGCAGCTATGTAAGGGCGGGAGGGGACGCAAGTGAGCAGTTCTTC. Protein: CASSYVRAGGDASEQFF.

This rearrangement joins TRBV9 to TRBJ2-2; TRBD1 aligns across 7 bases. The ends lost 0 bases at V and 4 bases at J; junction bases unmatched: 6. This CDR3 spans 16 amino acids. Germline CDR1 is SGDLS and CDR2 is YYNGEE. CDR3 DNA: TGTGCCAGCAGCGTAGAGGGGGACAGACCCACCGGGGAGCTGTTTTTT. It encodes CASSVEGDRPTGELFF.

The chain is built from TRBV6-1 and TRBJ1-2; D is ambiguous. In germline, CDR1 is MNHNS, CDR2 SASEGT. Trimming pared 5 bases from V and 3 bases from J, leaving 4 bases between. The CDR3 is made up of 11 amino acids. Here the CDR3 reads CASSIDYGYTF. The CDR3 region has the DNA TGTGCCAGCAGTATAGACTATGGCTACACCTTC.

The chain couples TRBV9 to TRBJ2-2; unclear D gene. This CDR3 has 14 amino acids. Per the germline V gene, CDR1 is SGDLS and CDR2 is YYNGEE. Trimming shortened V by 8 bases and J by 7 bases, and 18 bases separated the two germline ends. The chain's CDR3 is CASADGILFGELFF. The CDR3 nucleotides are TGTGCCAGTGCGGACGGAATTCTCTTCGGGGAGCTGTTTTTT.

This sequence joins TRBV9 and TRBJ2-1; TRBD2 matches 7 bases. The CDR3 is 15 residues long. The V and J ends lost 4 bases and 9 bases, in that order; junction bases with no gene match: 13. Germline V gene sequence: CDR1 SGDLS, CDR2 YYNGEE. The CDR3 spells CASSPRGTIMIEQFF. The CDR3, as DNA: TGTGCCAGCAGCCCCCGGGGGACTATAATGATTGAGCAGTTCTTC.

The genes are TRBV18 and TRBJ1-3; D not resolved. The CDR3 consists of 13 residues. The ends were cut back, 5 bases at V and 0 bases at J, with 5 bases in the middle. CDR1 and CDR2 from the germline V gene are KGHSH and LQKENI. CDR3 region: CASSKDSGNTIYF. DNA for the CDR3: TGTGCCAGCTCAAAGGACTCTGGAAACACCATATATTTT.